This T cell receptor (beta chain) emerged from a study of T cells after yellow fever vaccination. V was trimmed by 0 bases and J by 0 bases, leaving 10 bases between them. CDR3 length: 16 residues. CDR1 and CDR2 from the germline V gene are SGHDN and FVKESK. In TCRdb, the 5' RACE reads were re-called with MiXCR into one record per CDR3 protein. The sample contains under 250,000 distinct CDR3 sequences, 2.5% to 3.5% of which appear only once. This clonotype has at least ten counts. This TCR was recovered from a man between 18 and 35 years old who received the YFV17D yellow fever vaccine. The chain carries TRBV14 and TRBJ2-3; a possible D gene is TRBD1 (5 bases). Source: CD4+ T cells sorted from PBMCs, taken 10 days after the yellow fever booster vaccination. For the CDR3, the DNA is TGTGCCAGCAGCCAAGATGACAGTCCTAGCACAGATACGCAGTATTTT. Its translation: CASSQDDSPSTDTQYF.